This T cell receptor beta chain was captured by sequencing in a study of shared clonotypes between healthy human individuals. The deep-level immunoSEQ assay was used. Assay used: immunoSEQ multiplex PCR; TCRdb lists only in-frame clones, some missing. The sample yields roughly 2 million clones, 85% to 95% seen once. Subsets obtained from CD4+ cells comprised CD45RA+ naive and CD45RA-negative memory cells. The germline V gene encodes CDR1 SGHRS and CDR2 YFSETQ. The trim removed 0 bases at V and 4 bases at J, leaving 11 bases unmatched. This CDR3 contains 17 residues. The chain joins TRBV5-1 to TRBJ1-1, with 8 positions matching TRBD1. The specimen sequenced was naive CD4+ T cells sorted from blood. The subset denotes: CD45RA+ positively selected. The source is a young man in good health. The CDR3 nucleotides are TGCGCCAGCAGCTTGGCCCCAGGGGGCGGGGAACGCACTGAAGCTTTCTTT. Protein: CASSLAPGGGERTEAFF. Full variable domain (missing parts from reference TRBV5-1 and TRBJ1-1): KAGVTQTPRYLIKTRGQQVTLSCSPISGHRSVSWYQQTPGQGLQFLFEYFSETQRNKGNFPGRFSGRQFSNSRSEMNVSTLELGDSALYLCASSLAPGGGERTEAFFGQGTRLTVV.